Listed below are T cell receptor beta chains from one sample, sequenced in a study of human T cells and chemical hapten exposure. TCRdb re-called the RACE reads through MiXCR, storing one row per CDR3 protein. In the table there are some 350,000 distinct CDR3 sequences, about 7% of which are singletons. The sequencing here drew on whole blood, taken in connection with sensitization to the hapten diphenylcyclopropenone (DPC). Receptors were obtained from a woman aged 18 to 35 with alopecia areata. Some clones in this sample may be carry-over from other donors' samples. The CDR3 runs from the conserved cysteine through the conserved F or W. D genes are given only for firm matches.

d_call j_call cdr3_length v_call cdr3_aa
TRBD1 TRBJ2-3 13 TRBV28 CAIGQGAPDTQYF
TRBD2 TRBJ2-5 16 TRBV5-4 CASSLRLAGRIETQYF
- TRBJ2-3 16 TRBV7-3 CASSPFEESGTDTQYF
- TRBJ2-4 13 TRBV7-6 CASSLEAGRIQYF
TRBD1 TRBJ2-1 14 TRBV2 CAIPRQGDYNEQFF
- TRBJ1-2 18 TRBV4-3 CASSQDVPQTWTVYGYTF
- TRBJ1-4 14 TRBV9 CASSSRQANEKLFF
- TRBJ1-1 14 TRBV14 CASSLLLGGTEAFF
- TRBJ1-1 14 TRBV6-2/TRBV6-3 CASSEQGLNTEAFF
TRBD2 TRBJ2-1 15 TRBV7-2 CASRNSGGLYNEQFF
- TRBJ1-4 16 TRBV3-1 CASSQFLTATNEKLFF
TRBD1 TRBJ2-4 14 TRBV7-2 CASSLGTGVRFQYF
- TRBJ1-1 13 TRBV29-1 CSVETQDSTEAFF
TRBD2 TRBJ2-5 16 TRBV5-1 CASAISGGGAAETQYF
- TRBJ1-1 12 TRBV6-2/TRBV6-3 CASSYGDAEAFF
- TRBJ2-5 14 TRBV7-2 CASSLFGREETQYF
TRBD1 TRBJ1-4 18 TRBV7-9 CASSFQPGQGTDNEKLFF
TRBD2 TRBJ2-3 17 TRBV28 CASSFRPGGAGTDTQYF
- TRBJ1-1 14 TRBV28 CASRDSLLNTEAFF
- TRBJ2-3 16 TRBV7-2 CASSLRGGLSTDTQYF
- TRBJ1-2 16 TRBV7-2 CASSPAGQASLYGYTF
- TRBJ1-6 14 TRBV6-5 CASSTRDAGPPLHF
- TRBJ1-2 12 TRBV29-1 CSVVISNYGYTF
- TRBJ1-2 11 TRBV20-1 CSATGVYGYTF
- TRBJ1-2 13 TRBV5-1 CASSLEDRDGYTF
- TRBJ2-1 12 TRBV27 CASSLWGGGQFF